Presented here are 12 T cell receptor beta chains from one specimen sequenced in a study of T cell repertoires in cytomegalovirus infection. TCRdb reanalysed the reads using MiXCR and keeps one entry per CDR3 protein. The data contain hundreds of thousands of distinct CDR3 sequences, roughly 42% of them singletons. These TCRs' antigens remain unknown. Source: cultured PBMCs, taken from culture after CMV antigen stimulation. All receptors come from a human donor in good health (CMV status not recorded). Some clones in this sample may be carry-over from other donors' samples.

This clonotype has only a few counts. Here the CDR3 reads CASSQDPSFTQYF. As DNA, the CDR3 is TGCGCCAGCAGCCAAGATCCATCATTTACGCAGTATTTT. The rearrangement joins TRBV4-1 to TRBJ2-3; D not resolved. Per the germline V gene, CDR1 is MGHRA and CDR2 is YSYEKL. The V gene lost 0 bases and the J gene lost 8 bases, with 9 bases spanning the gap. The CDR3 extends over 13 amino acids.

CDR3 sequence reads: CASSYPTATGQNSPLHF. In DNA form, the CDR3 reads TGTGCCAGCAGTTACCCCACCGCCACAGGTCAGAATTCACCCCTCCACTTT. The gene calls are TRBV6-8 and TRBJ1-6; D is perhaps TRBD1 (5 bases). The CDR3 sequence is 17 residues long. CDR1 is MNHGY and CDR2 is SAAAGT in the germline V gene. Trimming removed 2 bases at V and 7 bases at J, with 18 bases between.

The rearrangement links TRBV24-1 to TRBJ1-2; the D gene is possibly TRBD1 (6 bases). There are 12 residues in the CDR3. Germline lookup yields CDR1 KGHDR and CDR2 SFDVKD. The V and J ends lost 4 bases and 8 bases respectively, with 10 bases between them. CDR3 DNA: TGTGCCACCAGTGAAGGGGACACCGGCTACACCTTC. This sequence encodes CATSEGDTGYTF.

This clonotype was seen more than once but under ten times. The rearrangement links TRBV7-6 to TRBJ2-7; 8 bases are a match to TRBD1. The CDR3 totals 14 residues. Germline V gene sequence: CDR1 SGHVS, CDR2 FNYEAQ. J gave up 7 bases and V 4 bases, and 9 bases lay outside the gene matches. The CDR3, as DNA: TGTGCCAGCAGCTCCCCGGGACAGGTCTGGGAGCAGTACTTC. Amino acid sequence: CASSSPGQVWEQYF.

The sample holds a few counts of this clonotype. The gene calls are TRBV6-1 and TRBJ2-5; no clear D. Looked up from germline, CDR1 is MNHNS and CDR2 is SASEGT. V was shortened by 6 bases and J by 4 bases, with 15 bases between the two germline ends. CDR3 length equals 14 residues. The CDR3: CASSSRRSLETQYF. CDR3 DNA: TGTGCCAGCAGCTCCCGCCGGTCCCTAGAGACCCAGTACTTC.

V gene TRBV7-9 combines with J gene TRBJ1-1, with 7 bases that match TRBD1. From germline, CDR1 is SEHNR and CDR2 FQNEAQ (reference sequence). This CDR3 spans 15 amino acids. V shed 7 bases and J 1 base; nucleotides not matched to a gene: 9. CDR3 coding DNA: TGTGCCAGCACCTTCCCTACAGGGGCGAACACTGAAGCTTTCTTT. This codes for CASTFPTGANTEAFF.

V and J are TRBV7-6 and TRBJ2-3; TRBD1 agrees at 8 bases. Germline V lookup: CDR1 SGHVS, CDR2 FNYEAQ. The ends lost 4 bases at V and 3 bases at J; junction bases unmatched: 6. The CDR3 loop spans 15 amino acids. The CDR3 here is CASSYQGASTDTQYF. The CDR3 coding sequence is TGTGCCAGCAGCTATCAGGGGGCCAGTACAGATACGCAGTATTTT.

This clonotype showed up just a few times. The genes are TRBV7-4 and TRBJ2-5; the D is unclear. CDR1 SGHVT and CDR2 SQSDAQ come from the germline V gene. The CDR3 totals 14 residues. V gave up 6 bases and J gave up 1 base, with 12 bases separating them. The CDR3 sequence is CASSSTAAQETQYF. The DNA for the CDR3 is TGTGCCAGCAGTTCCACGGCGGCCCAAGAGACCCAGTACTTC.

There are many counts of this clonotype. The chain joins TRBV7-2 to TRBJ1-5; D gene unclear. Germline assignment: CDR1 SGHTA and CDR2 FQGNSA. V was cut by 3 bases and J by 6 bases, with 12 bases left in between. This CDR3 comprises 14 residues. This chain's CDR3 is CASSFADESQPQHF. The CDR3, as DNA: TGTGCCAGCAGCTTCGCAGACGAAAGTCAGCCCCAGCATTTT.

The table lists this clonotype with a few counts. The CDR3 sequence is CASSSGLGQPQHF. The CDR3 nucleotides read TGTGCCAGCAGCTCGGGACTTGGACAGCCCCAGCATTTT. The rearrangement links TRBV7-6 to TRBJ1-5; D may be TRBD1 (5 bases). Trimming removed 4 bases from V and 7 bases from J, with 11 bases in between. The CDR3 length is 13 residues. Germline V gene data show CDR1 as SGHVS and CDR2 as FNYEAQ.

The rearrangement uses TRBV20-1 and TRBJ2-3; 8 nucleotides align to TRBD2. This CDR3 is built from 15 residues. Germline V lookup: CDR1 DFQATT, CDR2 SNEGSKA (reference sequence). V lost 0 bases, J lost 3 bases, and 5 bases stayed unmatched. The CDR3 sequence: CSAREKRGSTDTQYF. CDR3 DNA: TGCAGTGCTAGAGAAAAGCGGGGGTCAACAGATACGCAGTATTTT.

The V call is TRBV29-1, the J call TRBJ2-5, with D unresolved. This CDR3 comprises 14 residues. Germline V gives CDR1 SQVTM, CDR2 ANQGSEA. Trimming took 7 bases from V and 4 from J, leaving 19 bases between them. CDR3 loop: CSALKSTMGETQYF. In nucleotides, the CDR3 is TGCAGCGCCTTGAAGAGCACAATGGGAGAGACCCAGTACTTC.